This TCR beta chain appears in the sequencing data of a study of vaccination and CD4 T cells after COVID-19. This clonotype was observed a single time. The antigen remains undetermined. Researchers used the Oncomine TCR Beta short-read assay to sequence DNA from cultured CD4+ T cells. One entry per CDR3 protein, called by TCRdb with MiXCR from the PCR reads. In the table there are around 11,000 distinct CDR3 sequences, roughly 64% of which are singletons. The CDR3 contains 13 residues. The V gene's germline CDR1 is ENHRY and CDR2 SYGVKD. Trimming took 0 bases from V and 3 from J, leaving 3 bases between them. Stated treatment: approximately 10-day PBMC culture with coronavirus spike peptide pools or control peptides (ViraFEST assay). Following culture for about eleven days, CD4+ T cells were isolated by negative selection.

Sample: CD4+ T cells from blood, cultured in vitro. The chain uses TRBV10-3 and TRBJ1-3, with D hard to call. The receptor's source is a human donor who had recovered from COVID-19. This chain's CDR3 is CAISESIGNTIYF. The CDR3 DNA sequence: TGTGCCATCAGTGAGTCTATTGGAAACACCATATATTTT.